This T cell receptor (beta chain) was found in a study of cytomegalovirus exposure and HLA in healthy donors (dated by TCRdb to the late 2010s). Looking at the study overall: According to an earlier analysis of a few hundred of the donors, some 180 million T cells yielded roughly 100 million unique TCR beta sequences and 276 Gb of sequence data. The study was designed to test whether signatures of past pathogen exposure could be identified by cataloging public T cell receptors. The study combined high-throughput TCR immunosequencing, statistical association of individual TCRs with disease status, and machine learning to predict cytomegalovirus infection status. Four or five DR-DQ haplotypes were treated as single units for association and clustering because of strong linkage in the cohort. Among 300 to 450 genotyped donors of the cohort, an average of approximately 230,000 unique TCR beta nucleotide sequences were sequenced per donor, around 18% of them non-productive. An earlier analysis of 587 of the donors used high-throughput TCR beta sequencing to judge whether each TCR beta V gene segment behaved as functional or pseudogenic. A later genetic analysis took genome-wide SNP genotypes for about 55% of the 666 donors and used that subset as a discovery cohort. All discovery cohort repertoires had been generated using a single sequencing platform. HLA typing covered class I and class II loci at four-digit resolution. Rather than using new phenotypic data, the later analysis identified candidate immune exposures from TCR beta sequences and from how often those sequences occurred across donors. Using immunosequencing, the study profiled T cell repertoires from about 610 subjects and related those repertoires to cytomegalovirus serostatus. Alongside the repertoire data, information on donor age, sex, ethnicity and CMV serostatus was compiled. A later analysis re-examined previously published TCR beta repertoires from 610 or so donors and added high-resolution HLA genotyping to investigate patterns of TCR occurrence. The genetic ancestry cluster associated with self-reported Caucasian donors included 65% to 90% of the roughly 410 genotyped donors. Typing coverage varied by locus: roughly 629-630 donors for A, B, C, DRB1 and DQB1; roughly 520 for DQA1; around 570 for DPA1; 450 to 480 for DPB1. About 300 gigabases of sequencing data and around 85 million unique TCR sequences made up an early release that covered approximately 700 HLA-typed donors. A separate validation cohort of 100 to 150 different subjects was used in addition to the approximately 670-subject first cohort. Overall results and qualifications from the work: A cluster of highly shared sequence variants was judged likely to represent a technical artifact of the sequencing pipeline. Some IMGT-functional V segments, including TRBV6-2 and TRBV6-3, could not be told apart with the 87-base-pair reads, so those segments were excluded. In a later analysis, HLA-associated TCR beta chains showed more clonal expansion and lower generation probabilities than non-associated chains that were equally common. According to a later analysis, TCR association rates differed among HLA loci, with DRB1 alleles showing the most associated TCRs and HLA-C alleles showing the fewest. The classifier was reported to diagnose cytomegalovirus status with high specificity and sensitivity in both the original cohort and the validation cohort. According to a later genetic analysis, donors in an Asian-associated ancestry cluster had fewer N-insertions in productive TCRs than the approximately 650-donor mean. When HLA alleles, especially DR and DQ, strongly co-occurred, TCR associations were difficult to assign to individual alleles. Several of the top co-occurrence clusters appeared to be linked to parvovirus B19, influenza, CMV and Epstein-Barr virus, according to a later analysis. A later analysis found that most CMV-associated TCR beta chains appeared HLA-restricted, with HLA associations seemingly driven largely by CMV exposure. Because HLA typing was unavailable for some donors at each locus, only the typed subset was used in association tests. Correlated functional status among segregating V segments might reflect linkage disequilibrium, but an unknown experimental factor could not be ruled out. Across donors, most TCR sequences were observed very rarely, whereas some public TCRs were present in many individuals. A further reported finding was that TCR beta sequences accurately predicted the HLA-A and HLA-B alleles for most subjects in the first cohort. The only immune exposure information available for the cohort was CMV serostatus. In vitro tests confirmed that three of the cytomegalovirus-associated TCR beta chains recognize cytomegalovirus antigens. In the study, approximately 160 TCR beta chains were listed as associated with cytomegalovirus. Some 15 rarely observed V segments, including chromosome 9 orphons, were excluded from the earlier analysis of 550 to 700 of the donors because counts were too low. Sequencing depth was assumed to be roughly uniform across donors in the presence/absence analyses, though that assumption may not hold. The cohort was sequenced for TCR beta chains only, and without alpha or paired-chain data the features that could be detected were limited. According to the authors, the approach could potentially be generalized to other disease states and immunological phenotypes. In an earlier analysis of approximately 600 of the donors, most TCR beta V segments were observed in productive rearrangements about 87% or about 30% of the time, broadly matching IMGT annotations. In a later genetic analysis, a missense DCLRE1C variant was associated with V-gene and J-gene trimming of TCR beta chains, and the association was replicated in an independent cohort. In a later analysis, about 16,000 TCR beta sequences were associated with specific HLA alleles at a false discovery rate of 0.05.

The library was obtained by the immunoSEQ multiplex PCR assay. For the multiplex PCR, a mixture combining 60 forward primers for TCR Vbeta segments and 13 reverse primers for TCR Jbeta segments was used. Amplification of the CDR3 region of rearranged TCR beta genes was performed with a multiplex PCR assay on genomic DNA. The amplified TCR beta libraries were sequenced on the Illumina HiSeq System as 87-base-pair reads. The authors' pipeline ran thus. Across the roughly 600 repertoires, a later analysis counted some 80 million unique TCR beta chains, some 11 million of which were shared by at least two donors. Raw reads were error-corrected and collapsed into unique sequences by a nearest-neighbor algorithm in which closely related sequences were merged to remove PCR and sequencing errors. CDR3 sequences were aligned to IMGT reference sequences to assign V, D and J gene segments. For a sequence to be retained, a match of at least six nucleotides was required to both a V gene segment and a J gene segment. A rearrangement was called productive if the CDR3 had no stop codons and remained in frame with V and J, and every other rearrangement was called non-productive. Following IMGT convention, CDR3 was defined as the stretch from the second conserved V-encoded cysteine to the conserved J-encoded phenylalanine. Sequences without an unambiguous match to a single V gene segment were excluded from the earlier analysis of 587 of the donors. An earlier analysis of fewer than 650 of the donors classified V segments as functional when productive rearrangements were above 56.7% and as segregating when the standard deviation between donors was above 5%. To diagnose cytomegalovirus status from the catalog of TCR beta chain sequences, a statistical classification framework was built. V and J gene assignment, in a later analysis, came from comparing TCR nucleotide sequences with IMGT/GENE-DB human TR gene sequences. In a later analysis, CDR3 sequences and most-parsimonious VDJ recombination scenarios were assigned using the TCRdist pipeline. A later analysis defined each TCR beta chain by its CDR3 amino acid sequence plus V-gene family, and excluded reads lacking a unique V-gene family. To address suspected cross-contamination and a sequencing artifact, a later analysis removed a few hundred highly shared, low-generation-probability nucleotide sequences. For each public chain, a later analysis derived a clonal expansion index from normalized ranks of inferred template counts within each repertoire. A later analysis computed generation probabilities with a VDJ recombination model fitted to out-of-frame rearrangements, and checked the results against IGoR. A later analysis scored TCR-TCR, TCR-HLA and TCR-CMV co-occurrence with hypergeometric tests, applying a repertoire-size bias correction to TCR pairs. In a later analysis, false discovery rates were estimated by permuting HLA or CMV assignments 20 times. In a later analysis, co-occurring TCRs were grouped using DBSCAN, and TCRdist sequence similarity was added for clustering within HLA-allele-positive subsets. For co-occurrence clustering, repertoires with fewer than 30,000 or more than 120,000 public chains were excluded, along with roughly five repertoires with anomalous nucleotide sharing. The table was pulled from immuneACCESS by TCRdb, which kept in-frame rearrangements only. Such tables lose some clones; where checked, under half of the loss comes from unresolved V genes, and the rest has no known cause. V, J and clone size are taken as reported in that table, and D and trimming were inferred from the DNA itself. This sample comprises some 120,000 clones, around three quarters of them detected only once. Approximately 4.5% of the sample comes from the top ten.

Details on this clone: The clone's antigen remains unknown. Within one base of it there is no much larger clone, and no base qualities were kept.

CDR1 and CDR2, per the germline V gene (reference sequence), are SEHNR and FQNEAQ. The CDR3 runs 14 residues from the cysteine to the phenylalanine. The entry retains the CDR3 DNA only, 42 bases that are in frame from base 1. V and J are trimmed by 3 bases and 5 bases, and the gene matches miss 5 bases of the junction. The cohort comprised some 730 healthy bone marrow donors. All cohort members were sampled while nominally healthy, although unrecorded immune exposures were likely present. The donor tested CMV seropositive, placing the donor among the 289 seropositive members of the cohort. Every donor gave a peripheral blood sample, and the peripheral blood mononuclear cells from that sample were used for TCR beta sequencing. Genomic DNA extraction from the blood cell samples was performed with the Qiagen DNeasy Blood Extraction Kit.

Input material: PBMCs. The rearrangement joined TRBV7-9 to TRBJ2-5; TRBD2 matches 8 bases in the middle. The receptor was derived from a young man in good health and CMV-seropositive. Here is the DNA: TGTGCCAGCAGCTTCCCGGGACTAGTCGAGACCCAGTACTTC. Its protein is CASSFPGLVETQYF.